This TCR beta chain was obtained from a study of T cells after yellow fever vaccination. Broader study findings: Reappearing after the booster were most of the clones from primary vaccination (roughly 96% CD4, about 87% CD8).

The study made its TCR cDNA through 5'RACE template switching. That step introduced a universal primer site along with UMIs. TCRdb recomputed calls from the 5' RACE reads with MiXCR, one row per CDR3 protein. The table shows roughly 60,000 distinct CDR3 sequences, with around 6.5% occurring only once. Germline V CDR1 and CDR2: LGHNA, YNFKEQ. V gave up 3 bases and J gave up 7 bases; unmatched junction bases: 9. The length of the CDR3 is 15 residues. In its sample, this clonotype was seen many times. The antigen is unknown. The rearrangement uses TRBV4-2 and TRBJ2-7; TRBD2 matches at 10 bases. The clonotype was recovered from a man aged 18 to 30 who received the YFV17D yellow fever vaccine. This specimen consisted of CD8+ T cells sorted from PBMCs, obtained on the day of the first yellow fever vaccination. CDR3 loop: CASSQDLAGEVEQYF. CDR3 DNA: TGTGCCAGCAGCCAGGATCTAGCGGGGGAGGTAGAGCAGTACTTC.